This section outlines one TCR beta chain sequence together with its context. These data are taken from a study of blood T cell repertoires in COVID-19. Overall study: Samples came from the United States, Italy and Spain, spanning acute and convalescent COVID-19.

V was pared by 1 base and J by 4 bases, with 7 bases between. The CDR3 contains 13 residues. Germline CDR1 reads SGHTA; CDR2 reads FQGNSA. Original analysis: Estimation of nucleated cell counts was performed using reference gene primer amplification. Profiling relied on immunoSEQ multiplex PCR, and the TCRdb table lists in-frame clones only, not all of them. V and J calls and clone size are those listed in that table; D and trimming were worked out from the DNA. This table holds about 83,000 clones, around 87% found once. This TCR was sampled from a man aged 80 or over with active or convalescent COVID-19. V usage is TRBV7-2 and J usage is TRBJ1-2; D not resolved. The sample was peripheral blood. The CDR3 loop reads CASSLGGVYGYTF. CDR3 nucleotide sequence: TGTGCCAGCAGCTTAGGGGGAGTCTATGGCTACACCTTC.